Described below is a single TCR beta chain sequence and its context. Its target is not known. This CDR3 comprises 17 residues. V was clipped by 3 bases and J by 0 bases; unmatched bases: 6. Germline V lookup: CDR1 SGHNT, CDR2 YYREEE (reference sequence). This entry belongs to a study of cytomegalovirus exposure and HLA in healthy donors. Use of 60 Vbeta and 13 Jbeta primers characterized the PCR. Method: immunoSEQ multiplex PCR; TCRdb's copy keeps in-frame clones and lacks some. The sample carries 210,000 or so clones, 75% to 90% recorded once. The study's findings and limits: For most TCR beta V segments, an earlier analysis put the productive rate at about 87% or about 30% of the time. In vitro data verified a few CMV-associated chains as specific for CMV antigens.

What was sequenced was PBMCs. This receptor was taken from a man aged 25-40 years in good health and CMV-seronegative. The V gene is TRBV5-4, the J gene TRBJ2-6; 7 nucleotides align to TRBD1. The CDR3 loop reads CASSSGGFSSGANVLTF. The CDR3 nucleotides read TGTGCCAGCAGCTCAGGGGGTTTTAGCTCTGGGGCCAACGTCCTGACTTTC.